The 6 T cell receptor beta chains below all came from one sample that was sequenced in a study of cytotoxic CD8 clonotypes in ibrutinib-treated CLL. Method: immunoSEQ multiplex PCR; TCRdb's copy keeps in-frame clones and lacks some. The table shows 52,000 or so clones, with approximately 50% occurring only once. Sequencing used PBMCs, obtained at disease progression, from a patient treated with ibrutinib. The receptors here all came from a human donor with chronic lymphocytic leukemia.

This clone was seen more than once but under ten times. Other DNA sequences of this sample code for an identical CDR3. V is TRBV28 and J is TRBJ1-5; 7 positions agree with TRBD1. Germline V gene sequence: CDR1 MDHEN, CDR2 SYDVKM. J lost 1 base, V lost 4 bases, and 10 bases had no gene match. The CDR3 contains 17 residues. The CDR3 nucleotides are TGTGCCAGCAGTTCCCGGGACAGAGGGAGAAGCAATCAGCCCCAGCATTTT. It is translated as CASSSRDRGRSNQPQHF.

The chain recombines TRBV15 with TRBJ1-2; TRBD1 matches 9 bases. The CDR3 runs to 14 residues. CDR1 and CDR2 (germline): LNHNV, YYDKDF (reference sequence). V dropped 1 base and J dropped 5; count of bases not matched to a gene: 2. DNA for the CDR3: TGTGCCACCAGCAGAGGGGACAGGGCATATGGCTACACCTTC. It encodes CATSRGDRAYGYTF.

The chain recombines TRBV4-1 with TRBJ1-1; 8 bases are a match to TRBD1. The CDR3 contains 15 residues. From germline, CDR1 is MGHRA and CDR2 YSYEKL. V gave up 4 bases and J gave up 2 bases; unmatched junction bases: 6. CDR3 region: CASSLVDRDNTEAFF. The CDR3 DNA reads as TGCGCCAGCAGCCTAGTGGACAGGGACAACACTGAAGCTTTCTTT.

This clone showed up many times. The V and J genes are TRBV18 and TRBJ1-2, with 10 nucleotides matching TRBD1. CDR3 length: 17 residues. The V gene end was trimmed by 6 bases and the J gene end by 0 bases; junction bases not matched to a gene: 10. The germline V gene encodes CDR1 KGHSH and CDR2 LQKENI. The CDR3 DNA sequence: TGTGCCAGCTCCCAGGGACAGGGGTCGCGATCTAACTATGGCTACACCTTC. Translation gives CASSQGQGSRSNYGYTF.

The chain employs TRBV4-1 and TRBJ1-4; maybe TRBD1 (5 bases). The length of the CDR3 is 15 residues. CDR1 is MGHRA and CDR2 is YSYEKL in the germline V gene. V was shortened by 4 bases and J by 0 bases, with 9 bases between the two germline ends. In DNA, the CDR3 is TGCGCCAGCAGCCGCACAGGTGCAACTAATGAAAAACTGTTTTTT. It specifies CASSRTGATNEKLFF.

The CDR3 is CASSFETGGLSSYEQYF. In nucleotides, the CDR3 is TGTGCCAGCAGTTTCGAGACTGGGGGCCTCAGCTCCTACGAGCAGTACTTC. The rearrangement joins TRBV5-6 to TRBJ2-7; D may be TRBD1 (6 bases). The germline V gene encodes CDR1 SGHDT and CDR2 YYEEEE. The CDR3 is 17 residues long. Trimming removed 5 bases from V and 0 bases from J, with 21 bases in between.